This entry lists 17 T cell receptor beta chains sequenced from one sample in a study of T cell responses to AZD1222 COVID-19 vaccine. Clones were read by immunoSEQ multiplex PCR, and TCRdb kept only the in-frame ones, dropping some. The sample gives about 98,000 clones, 84% of which show up once; about 15% is in the top ten. The material sequenced was peripheral blood, taken on day 0 of AZD1222 vaccination. The origin of the receptors is an adult in good health.

The rearrangement links TRBV28 to TRBJ1-2, with TRBD1 as a possible D gene (6 bases). V gave up 7 bases and J gave up 4 bases, with 19 bases separating them. CDR3 length: 15 amino acids. Germline assignment: CDR1 MDHEN and CDR2 SYDVKM. DNA for the CDR3: TGTGCCAGCAAATCCGGGGGCACCCTATCCTATGGCTACACCTTC. Translation gives CASKSGGTLSYGYTF.

The chain combines TRBV19 with TRBJ2-1, with D maybe TRBD1 (6 bases). From germline, CDR1 is LNHDA and CDR2 SQIVND (reference sequence). The CDR3 covers 16 residues. Trimming pared 5 bases from V and 4 bases from J, leaving 18 bases between. As DNA, the CDR3 is TGTGCCAGTAGTCCATCCCTAGGGGGAGCTTACAATGAGCAGTTCTTC. Translation gives CASSPSLGGAYNEQFF.

The V and J genes are TRBV30 and TRBJ2-5; perhaps TRBD2 as D (7 bases). Between the trimmed V and J ends, which lost 2 bases and 4 bases, there was a span of 17 bases. This CDR3 spans 15 amino acids. Looked up from germline, CDR1 is GTSNPN and CDR2 is SVGIG (reference sequence). The CDR3 bases are TGTGCCTGGAGTTCGGCGGGGGCCCGGCGAGAGACCCAGTACTTC. Translating gives CAWSSAGARRETQYF.

The gene calls are TRBV19 and TRBJ1-6; 8 nucleotides line up with TRBD1. The V gene's germline CDR1 is LNHDA and CDR2 SQIVND (reference sequence). The CDR3 spans 16 residues. The ends lost 0 bases at V and 5 bases at J; junction bases unmatched: 3. As DNA, the CDR3 is TGTGCCAGTAGTATAGAGCGGGACAGGAATAATTCACCCCTCCACTTT. This gives the protein CASSIERDRNNSPLHF.

The chain joins TRBV6-5 to TRBJ1-2; TRBD1 is a possible D gene (6 bases). This CDR3 has 15 amino acids. Looked up from germline, CDR1 is MNHEY and CDR2 is SVGAGI. The V end was cut by 7 bases, the J end by 7 bases, with 22 bases between. The DNA of the CDR3 is TGTGCCAGCAACGAAGGGGGGTGGGAGGGAGGTGGCTACACCTTC. Translating it yields CASNEGGWEGGGYTF.

This clone was observed a single time. This chain connects TRBV19 to TRBJ1-5, with TRBD1 matching over 11 bases. The germline V gene encodes CDR1 LNHDA and CDR2 SQIVND (reference sequence). This CDR3 spans 16 amino acids. The ends lost 2 bases at V and 5 bases at J; junction bases unmatched: 5. The DNA for the CDR3 is TGTGCCAGTAGTATACCGGGACAGGGGGGGGATCAGCCCCAGCATTTT. Translated: CASSIPGQGGDQPQHF.

This chain uses TRBV13 with TRBJ2-7; no clear D gene. V was trimmed by 0 bases and J by 2 bases, leaving 5 bases between them. The CDR3 consists of 13 residues. The germline V gene has CDR1 PRHDT and CDR2 FYEKMQ (reference sequence). This chain's CDR3 is CASSLGRTYEQYV. CDR3 nucleotide sequence: TGTGCCAGCAGCTTAGGCAGGACCTACGAGCAGTACGTC.

This chain uses TRBV4-3 with TRBJ1-2; D gene unclear. The germline V and J ends were trimmed by 0 bases and 8 bases, with 10 bases remaining between them. CDR1 is LGHNA, CDR2 YSLEER, per germline. The CDR3 sequence is 13 residues long. The CDR3 reads CASSQDWRVGYTF. The CDR3 DNA reads as TGCGCCAGCAGCCAAGACTGGAGGGTAGGCTACACCTTC.

The J gene is TRBJ2-5, the V gene TRBV7-6; TRBD2 aligns across 10 bases. J lost 2 bases, V lost 5 bases, and 8 bases had no gene match. The CDR3 runs 16 residues. Germline CDR1 and CDR2: SGHVS and FNYEAQ. The CDR3 region has the DNA TGTGCCAGCAGCCTTTCTAGCGGGGGATCTCAAGAGACCCAGTACTTC. Translating gives CASSLSSGGSQETQYF.

The chain links TRBV6-5 to TRBJ2-7, with D possibly matching TRBD2 (6 bases). CDR3 size: 14 residues. Germline values: CDR1 MNHEY, CDR2 SVGAGI. Deletions cut 3 bases from V and 7 bases from J, with 16 bases between. CDR3 bases: TGTGCCAGCAGTTATGGGTCCCTTGGGGGGGAGCAGTACTTC. Its protein is CASSYGSLGGEQYF.

This clone appeared a single time. Within the sample, other DNA sequences also encode this same CDR3. The rearrangement links TRBV18 to TRBJ2-7; 7 bases map to TRBD2. With 3 bases clipped from V and 6 bases from J, the junction kept 5 bases outside the gene matches. CDR1 KGHSH and CDR2 LQKENI come from the germline V gene. This CDR3 spans 13 amino acids. The CDR3 sequence is CASSPQRGGEQYV. CDR3 bases: TGTGCCAGCTCACCTCAGCGGGGTGGCGAGCAGTACGTC.

This sequence joins TRBV28 and TRBJ1-1; D gene ambiguous. Germline CDR1 reads MDHEN; CDR2 reads SYDVKM. Trimming cost V 4 bases and J 8 bases, with 11 bases left between them. This CDR3 is 12 amino acids long. CDR3 coding DNA: TGTGCCAGCAGTTCTGGGGAGGCGGAAGCTTTCTTT. This gives the protein CASSSGEAEAFF.

This clone is deemed medium-sized. The chain couples TRBV2 to TRBJ1-5; D is undetermined. This CDR3 has 18 residues. CDR1 and CDR2 (germline): SNHLY, FYNNEI. V shed 0 bases and J shed 1 base, with 16 bases lying between them. CDR3 loop: CASSEAQAATASNQPQHF. CDR3 nucleotide sequence: TGTGCCAGCAGTGAAGCTCAGGCAGCGACGGCAAGCAATCAGCCCCAGCATTTT.

This chain connects TRBV2 to TRBJ1-2, with unresolved D. Deletions cut 4 bases from V and 2 bases from J, with 14 bases between. The CDR3 consists of 15 residues. Germline V gene sequence: CDR1 SNHLY, CDR2 FYNNEI. The CDR3 coding sequence is TGTGCCAGCAGTGTCGGGAGGCAGGCGAACTATGGCTACACCTTC. Translation gives CASSVGRQANYGYTF.

The chain joins TRBV6-5 to TRBJ1-1; TRBD1 is a possible D gene (5 bases). Germline V gene sequence: CDR1 MNHEY, CDR2 SVGAGI. Trimming left V 7 bases short and J 3 bases short, with 15 bases between. This CDR3 is built from 14 residues. CDR3 in amino acids: CASTQRGSDTEAFF. CDR3 nucleotide sequence: TGTGCCAGCACACAACGGGGGTCCGACACTGAAGCTTTCTTT.

The chain recombines TRBV10-1 with TRBJ2-5; 8 bases are shared with TRBD2. V gave up 2 bases and J gave up 1 base; unmatched junction bases: 3. Germline lookup yields CDR1 WNHNN and CDR2 SYGVQD (reference sequence). The CDR3 is 15 amino acids. The CDR3 reads CASSEVRGGQETQYF. In DNA form, the CDR3 reads TGCGCCAGCAGTGAGGTCCGGGGGGGCCAAGAGACCCAGTACTTC.

This clone has only one observation. The DNA of the CDR3 is TGCAGCGTTGAAGGACAGGGAAATGGGGCCAACGTCCTGACTTTC. Amino acids: CSVEGQGNGANVLTF. The genes are TRBV29-1 and TRBJ2-6; 7 bases line up with TRBD1. The germline gives CDR1 SQVTM, CDR2 ANQGSEA. After removal of 1 base from V and 3 bases from J, the junction contained 3 bases not matched to a gene. This CDR3 has 15 residues.